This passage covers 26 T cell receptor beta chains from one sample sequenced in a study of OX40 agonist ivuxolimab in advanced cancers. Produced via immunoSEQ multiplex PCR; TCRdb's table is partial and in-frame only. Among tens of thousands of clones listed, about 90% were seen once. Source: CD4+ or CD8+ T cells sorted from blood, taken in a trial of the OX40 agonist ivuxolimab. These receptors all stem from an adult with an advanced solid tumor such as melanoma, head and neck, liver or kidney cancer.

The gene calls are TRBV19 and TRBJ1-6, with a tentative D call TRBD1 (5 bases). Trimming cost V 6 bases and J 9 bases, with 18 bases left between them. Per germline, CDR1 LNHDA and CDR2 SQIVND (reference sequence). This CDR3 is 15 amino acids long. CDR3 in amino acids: CASRTRVAGTSPLHF. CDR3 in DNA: TGTGCCAGTAGAACTAGAGTGGCAGGGACTTCACCCCTCCACTTT.

CDR3 in DNA: TGTGCCTGGAGTTTCGGGACTAGTTATAGGAATGAGCAGTTCTTC. Encoded protein: CAWSFGTSYRNEQFF. The chain joins TRBV30 to TRBJ2-1; 8 bases match TRBD2. The CDR3 spans 15 residues. The V gene's germline CDR1 is GTSNPN and CDR2 SVGIG (reference sequence). V lost 2 bases, J lost 7 bases, and 10 bases stayed unmatched.

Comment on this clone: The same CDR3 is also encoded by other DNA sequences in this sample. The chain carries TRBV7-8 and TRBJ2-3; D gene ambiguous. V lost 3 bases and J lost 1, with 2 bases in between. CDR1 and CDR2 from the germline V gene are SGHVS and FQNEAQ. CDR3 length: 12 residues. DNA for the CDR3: TGTGCCAGCAGCTTTCGCACAGATACGCAGTATTTT. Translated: CASSFRTDTQYF.

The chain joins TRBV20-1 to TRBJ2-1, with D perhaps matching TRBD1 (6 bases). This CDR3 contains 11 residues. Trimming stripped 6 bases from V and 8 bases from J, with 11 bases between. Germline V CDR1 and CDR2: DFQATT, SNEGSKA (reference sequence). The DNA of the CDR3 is TGCAGTGCCACCGAGGGGGATGAGCAGTTCTTC. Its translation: CSATEGDEQFF.

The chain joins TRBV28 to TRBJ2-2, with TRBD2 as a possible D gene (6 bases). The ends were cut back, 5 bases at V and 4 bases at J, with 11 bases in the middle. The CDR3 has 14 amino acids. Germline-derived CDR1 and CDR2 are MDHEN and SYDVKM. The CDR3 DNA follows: TGTGCCAGCAGTCCCGCGGGGCTCACCGGGGAGCTGTTTTTT. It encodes CASSPAGLTGELFF.

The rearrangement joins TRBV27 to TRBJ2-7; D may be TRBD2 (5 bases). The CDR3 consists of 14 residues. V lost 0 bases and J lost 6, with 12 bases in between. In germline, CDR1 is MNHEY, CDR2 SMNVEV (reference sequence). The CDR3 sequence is CASSLSSVGVEQYF. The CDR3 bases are TGTGCCAGCAGTTTATCCTCAGTCGGGGTCGAGCAGTACTTC.

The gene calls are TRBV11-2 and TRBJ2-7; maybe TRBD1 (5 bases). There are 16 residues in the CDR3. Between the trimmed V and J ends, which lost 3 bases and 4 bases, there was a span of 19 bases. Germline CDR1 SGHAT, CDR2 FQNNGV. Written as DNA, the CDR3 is TGTGCCAGCAGCTTTAGGACAAATAAGACGGGTTACGAGCAGTACTTC. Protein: CASSFRTNKTGYEQYF. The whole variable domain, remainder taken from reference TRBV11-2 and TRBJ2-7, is EAGVAQSPRYKIIEKRQSVAFWCNPISGHATLYWYQQILGQGPKLLIQFQNNGVVDDSQLPKDRFSAERLKGVDSTLKIQPAKLEDSAVYLCASSFRTNKTGYEQYFGPGTRLTVT.

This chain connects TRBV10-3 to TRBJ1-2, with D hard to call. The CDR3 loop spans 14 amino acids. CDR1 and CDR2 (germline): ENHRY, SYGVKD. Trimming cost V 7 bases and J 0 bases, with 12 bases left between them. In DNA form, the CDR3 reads TGTGCCATCAATCCAGATACCCCTAACTATGGCTACACCTTC. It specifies CAINPDTPNYGYTF.

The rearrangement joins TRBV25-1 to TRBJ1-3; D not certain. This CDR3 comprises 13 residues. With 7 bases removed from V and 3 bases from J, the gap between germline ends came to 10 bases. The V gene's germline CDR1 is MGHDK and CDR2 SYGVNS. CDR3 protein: CASIPLGGNTIYF. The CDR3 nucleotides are TGTGCCAGCATCCCTCTGGGTGGAAACACCATATATTTT.

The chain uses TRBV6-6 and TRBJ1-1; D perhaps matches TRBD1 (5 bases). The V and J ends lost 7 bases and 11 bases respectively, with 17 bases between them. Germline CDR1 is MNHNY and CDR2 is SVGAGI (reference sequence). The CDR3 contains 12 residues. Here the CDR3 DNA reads TGTGCCAGCACCCGGGACCTTAGAAAGGCTTTCTTT. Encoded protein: CASTRDLRKAFF.

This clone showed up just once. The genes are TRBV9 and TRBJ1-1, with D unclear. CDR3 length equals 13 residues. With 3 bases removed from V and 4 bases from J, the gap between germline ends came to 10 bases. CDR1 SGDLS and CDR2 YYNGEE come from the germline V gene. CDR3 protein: CASSEGGSTEAFF. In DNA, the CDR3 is TGTGCCAGCAGCGAGGGAGGGAGCACTGAAGCTTTCTTT.

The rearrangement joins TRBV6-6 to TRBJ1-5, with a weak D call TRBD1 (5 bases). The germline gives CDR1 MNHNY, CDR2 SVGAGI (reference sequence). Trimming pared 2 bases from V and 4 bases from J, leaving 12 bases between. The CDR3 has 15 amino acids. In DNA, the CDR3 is TGTGCCAGCAGTTACCATTTCGGGGGGAATCAGCCCCAGCATTTT. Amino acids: CASSYHFGGNQPQHF.

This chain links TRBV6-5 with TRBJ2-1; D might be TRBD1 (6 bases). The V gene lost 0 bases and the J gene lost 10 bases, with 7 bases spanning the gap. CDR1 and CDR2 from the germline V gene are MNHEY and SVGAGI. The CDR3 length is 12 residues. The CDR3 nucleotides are TGTGCCAGCAGTTACTCGGGGACAGAGCAGTTCTTC. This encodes CASSYSGTEQFF.

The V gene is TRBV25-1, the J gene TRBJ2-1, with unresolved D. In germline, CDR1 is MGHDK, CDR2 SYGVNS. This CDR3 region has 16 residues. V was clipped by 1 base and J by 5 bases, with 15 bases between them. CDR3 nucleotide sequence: TGTGCCAGCAGTGAATTAGTGAGTGCCGCGAACAATGAGCAGTTCTTC. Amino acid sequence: CASSELVSAANNEQFF.

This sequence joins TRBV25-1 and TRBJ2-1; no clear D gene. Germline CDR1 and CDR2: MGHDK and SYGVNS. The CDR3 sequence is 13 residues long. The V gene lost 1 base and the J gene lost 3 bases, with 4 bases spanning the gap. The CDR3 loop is CASSEFGYNEQFF. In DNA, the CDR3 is TGTGCCAGCAGTGAATTCGGCTACAATGAGCAGTTCTTC.

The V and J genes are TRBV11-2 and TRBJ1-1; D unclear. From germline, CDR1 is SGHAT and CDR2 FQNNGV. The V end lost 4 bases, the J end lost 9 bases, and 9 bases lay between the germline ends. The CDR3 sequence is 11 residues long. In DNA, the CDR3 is TGTGCCAGCAGCTCCAACCTGAAAGCTTTCTTT. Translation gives CASSSNLKAFF. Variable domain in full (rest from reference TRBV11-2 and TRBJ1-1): EAGVAQSPRYKIIEKRQSVAFWCNPISGHATLYWYQQILGQGPKLLIQFQNNGVVDDSQLPKDRFSAERLKGVDSTLKIQPAKLEDSAVYLCASSSNLKAFFGQGTRLTVV.

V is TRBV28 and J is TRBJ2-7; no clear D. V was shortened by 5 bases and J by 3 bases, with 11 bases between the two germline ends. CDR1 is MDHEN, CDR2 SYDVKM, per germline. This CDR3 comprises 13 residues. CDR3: CASSHDGLYEQYF. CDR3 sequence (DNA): TGTGCCAGCAGTCACGACGGTCTCTACGAGCAGTACTTC.

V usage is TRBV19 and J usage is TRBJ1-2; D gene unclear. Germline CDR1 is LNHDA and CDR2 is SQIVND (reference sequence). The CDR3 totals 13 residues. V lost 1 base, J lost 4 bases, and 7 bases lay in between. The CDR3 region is CASSIAVGYGYTF. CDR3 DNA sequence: TGTGCCAGTAGTATAGCGGTTGGCTATGGCTACACCTTC.

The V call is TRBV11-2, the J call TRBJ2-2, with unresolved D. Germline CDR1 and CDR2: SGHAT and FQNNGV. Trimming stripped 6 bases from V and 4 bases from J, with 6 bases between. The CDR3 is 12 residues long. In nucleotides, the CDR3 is TGTGCCAGCAGATACAGCACCGGGGAGCTGTTTTTT. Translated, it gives CASRYSTGELFF.

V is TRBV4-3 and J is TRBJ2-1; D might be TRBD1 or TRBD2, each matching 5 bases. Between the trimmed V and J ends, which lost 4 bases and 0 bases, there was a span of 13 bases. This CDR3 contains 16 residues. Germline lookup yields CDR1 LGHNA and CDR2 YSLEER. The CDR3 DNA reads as TGCGCCAGCAGCCCGGATTTTGGGACCTCCTACAATGAGCAGTTCTTC. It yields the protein CASSPDFGTSYNEQFF.

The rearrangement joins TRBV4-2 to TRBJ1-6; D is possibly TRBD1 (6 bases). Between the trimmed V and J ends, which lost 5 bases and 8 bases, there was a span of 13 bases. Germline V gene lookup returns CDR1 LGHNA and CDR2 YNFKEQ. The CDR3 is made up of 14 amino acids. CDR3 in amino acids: CASSFRTEHSPLHF. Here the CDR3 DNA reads TGTGCCAGCAGCTTTCGGACAGAGCATTCACCCCTCCACTTT.

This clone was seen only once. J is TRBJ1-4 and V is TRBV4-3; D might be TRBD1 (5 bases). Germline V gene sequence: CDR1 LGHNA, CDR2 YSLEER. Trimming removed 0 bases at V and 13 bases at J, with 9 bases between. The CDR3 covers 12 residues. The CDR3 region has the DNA TGCGCCAGCAGCCAAGATATGGGACGACTGTTTTTT. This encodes CASSQDMGRLFF.

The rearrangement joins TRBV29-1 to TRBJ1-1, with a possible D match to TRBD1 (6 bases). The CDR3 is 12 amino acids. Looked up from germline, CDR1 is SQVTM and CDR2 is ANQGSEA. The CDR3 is CIASRGITEAFF. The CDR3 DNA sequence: TGCATCGCCAGCAGGGGCATCACTGAAGCTTTCTTT.

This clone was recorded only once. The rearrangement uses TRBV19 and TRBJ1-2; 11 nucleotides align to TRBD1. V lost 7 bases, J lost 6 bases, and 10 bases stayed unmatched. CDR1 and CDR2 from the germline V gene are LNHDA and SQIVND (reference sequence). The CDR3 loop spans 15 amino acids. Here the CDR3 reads CASTSWTGGFNGYTF. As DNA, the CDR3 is TGTGCCAGTACCTCATGGACAGGGGGCTTTAATGGCTACACCTTC. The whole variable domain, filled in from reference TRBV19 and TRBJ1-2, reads DGGITQSPKYLFRKEGQNVTLSCEQNLNHDAMYWYRQDPGQGLRLIYYSQIVNDFQKGDIAEGYSVSREKKESFPLTVTSAQKNPTAFYLCASTSWTGGFNGYTFGSGTRLTVV.

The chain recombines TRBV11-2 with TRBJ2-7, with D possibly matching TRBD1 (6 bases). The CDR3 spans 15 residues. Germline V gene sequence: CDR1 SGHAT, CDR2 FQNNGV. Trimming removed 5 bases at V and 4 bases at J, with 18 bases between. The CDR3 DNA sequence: TGTGCCAGCAGCCTACTTCTAACAGGGAAATACGAGCAGTACTTC. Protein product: CASSLLLTGKYEQYF.

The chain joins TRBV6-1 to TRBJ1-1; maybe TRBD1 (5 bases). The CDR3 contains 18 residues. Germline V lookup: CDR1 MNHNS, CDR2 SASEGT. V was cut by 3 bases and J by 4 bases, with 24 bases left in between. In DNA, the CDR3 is TGTGCCAGCAGTGAGGACCGCAGAACGGGGGGTAAGGTCACTGAAGCTTTCTTT. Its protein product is CASSEDRRTGGKVTEAFF.